This record covers a single T cell receptor beta chain. This record belongs to a study of blood T cell repertoires in COVID-19. Turning to the study itself: T cells, B-cell-depleted T cells, or PBMCs provided the cDNA or gDNA that served as material.

Authors' processing steps: From reference gene primer amplification, estimates of nucleated cell counts were derived. TCRdb's copy holds only in-frame clones and misses some; the assay was immunoSEQ multiplex PCR. V and J calls and clone size follow that table, whereas D and trimming were derived from the DNA. Of some 200,000 clones listed, 75% to 90% are singletons. Germline CDR1 LGHDT, CDR2 YNNKEL (reference sequence). CDR3 length: 14 amino acids. The V segment lost 4 bases and the J segment 7 bases; nucleotides outside the gene matches: 5. The receptor's source is a woman between 35 and 50 years old with acute or convalescent COVID-19. Source material: peripheral blood. The J gene is TRBJ2-1, the V gene TRBV3-1 (or the pseudogene TRBV3-2), with TRBD2 identical over 9 bases. CDR3 amino acids: CASSLGTSRNEQFF. The CDR3 bases are TGTGCCAGCAGCCTTGGGACTAGCCGAAATGAGCAGTTCTTC.